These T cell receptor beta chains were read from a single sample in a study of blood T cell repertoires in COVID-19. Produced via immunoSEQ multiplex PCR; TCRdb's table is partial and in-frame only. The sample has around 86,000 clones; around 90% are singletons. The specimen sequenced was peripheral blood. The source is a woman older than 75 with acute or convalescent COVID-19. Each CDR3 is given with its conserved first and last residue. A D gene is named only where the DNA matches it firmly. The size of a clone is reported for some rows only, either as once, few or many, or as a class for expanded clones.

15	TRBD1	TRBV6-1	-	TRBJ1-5	CASSEVDRGYQPQHF	TGTGCCAGCAGTGAAGTAGACAGGGGATATCAGCCCCAGCATTTT
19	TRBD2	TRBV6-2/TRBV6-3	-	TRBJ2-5	CASSYLLRGSGRVRETQYF	TGTGCCAGCAGTTACTTACTCCGGGGTAGCGGGAGAGTTAGAGAGACCCAGTACTTC
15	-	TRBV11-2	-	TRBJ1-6	CASVTDGGANSPLHF	TGTGCCAGCGTCACCGATGGGGGGGCGAATTCACCCCTCCACTTT
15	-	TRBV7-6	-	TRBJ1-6	CASSLRESINSPLHF	TGTGCCAGCAGCTTACGGGAAAGTATTAATTCACCCCTCCACTTT
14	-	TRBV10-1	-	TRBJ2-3	CASSDPTRTDTQYF	TGCGCCAGCAGTGACCCGACTCGCACAGATACGCAGTATTTT
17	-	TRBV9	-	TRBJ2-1	CASSVAILPTGDNEQFF	TGTGCCAGCAGCGTAGCGATTCTGCCAACTGGTGACAATGAGCAGTTCTTC
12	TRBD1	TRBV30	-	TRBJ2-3	CAWSGQGASQYF	TGTGCCTGGAGCGGACAGGGGGCATCACAGTATTTT
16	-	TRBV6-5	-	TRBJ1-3	CASSYSLMASGNTIYF	TGTGCCAGCAGTTACTCGTTGATGGCCTCTGGAAACACCATATATTTT
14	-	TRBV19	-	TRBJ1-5	CASSINGDNQPQHF	TGTGCCAGTAGTATAAACGGAGACAATCAGCCCCAGCATTTT
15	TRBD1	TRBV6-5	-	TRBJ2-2	CASSPKGADTGELFF	TGTGCCAGCAGCCCCAAGGGGGCTGATACCGGGGAGCTGTTTTTT
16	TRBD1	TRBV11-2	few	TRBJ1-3	CASSTLTGSRGNTIYF	TGTGCCAGCAGCACCCTGACAGGGTCGAGAGGAAACACCATATATTTT
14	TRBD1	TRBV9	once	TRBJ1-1	CASSVGGQGTEAFF	TGTGCCAGCAGCGTGGGGGGACAGGGGACTGAAGCTTTCTTT
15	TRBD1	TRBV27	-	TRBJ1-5	CASSDRGPGNQPQHF	TGTGCCAGCAGTGACAGGGGTCCTGGGAATCAGCCCCAGCATTTT
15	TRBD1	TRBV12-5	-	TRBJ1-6	CASGLGQGNNSPLHF	TGTGCTAGTGGCCTGGGACAGGGAAATAATTCACCCCTCCACTTT
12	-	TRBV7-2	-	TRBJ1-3	CASSLVGNTIYF	TGTGCCAGCAGCTTAGTAGGAAACACCATATATTTT
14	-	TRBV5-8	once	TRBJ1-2	CASSVDSPLGGYTF	TGTGCCAGCAGCGTCGACAGTCCTCTAGGTGGCTACACCTTC
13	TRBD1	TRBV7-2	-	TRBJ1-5	CASSFDRGRPQHF	TGTGCCAGCAGCTTCGACAGGGGGCGGCCCCAGCATTTT
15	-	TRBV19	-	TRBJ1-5	CASTDSYLGNQPQHF	TGTGCCAGTACCGACAGTTATTTGGGCAATCAGCCCCAGCATTTT
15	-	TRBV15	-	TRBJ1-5	CATSPTRYPDQPQHF	TGTGCCACCAGCCCAACGCGATACCCTGATCAGCCCCAGCATTTT
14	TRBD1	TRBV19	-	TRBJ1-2	CASSLDRASNGYTF	TGTGCCAGTAGTTTGGACAGGGCCTCTAATGGCTACACCTTC
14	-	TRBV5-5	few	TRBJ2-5	CASSLLGSQETQYF	TGTGCCAGCAGCTTGCTAGGGAGTCAAGAGACCCAGTACTTC
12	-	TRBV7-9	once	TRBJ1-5	CASSLNQGPQHF	TGTGCCAGCAGCCTTAATCAGGGGCCCCAGCATTTT
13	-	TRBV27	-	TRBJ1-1	CASSFPGATEAFF	TGTGCCAGCAGTTTCCCGGGAGCCACTGAAGCTTTCTTT
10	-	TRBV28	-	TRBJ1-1	CASRATEAFF	TGTGCCAGCAGGGCCACTGAAGCTTTCTTT
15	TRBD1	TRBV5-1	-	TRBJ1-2	CASSLAGDRDGGYTF	TGCGCCAGCAGCTTGGCCGGAGACAGGGATGGCGGCTACACCTTC
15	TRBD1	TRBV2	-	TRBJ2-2	CASSERDSNTGELFF	TGTGCCAGCAGTGAACGGGACAGTAACACCGGGGAGCTGTTTTTT
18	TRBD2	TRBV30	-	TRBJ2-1	CAWSVRSSGRRSYNEQFF	TGTGCCTGGAGTGTACGGAGTAGCGGGAGAAGGTCCTACAATGAGCAGTTCTTC
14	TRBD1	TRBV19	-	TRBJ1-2	CASRRTGLIYGYTF	TGTGCCAGTAGACGGACAGGGTTAATCTATGGCTACACCTTC
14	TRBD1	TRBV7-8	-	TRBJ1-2	CASSPRTGDHGYTF	TGTGCCAGCAGCCCCCGGACAGGGGACCATGGCTACACCTTC
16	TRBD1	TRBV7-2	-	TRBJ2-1	CASSLDGTGRYNEQFF	TGTGCCAGCAGCTTAGATGGGACAGGTCGTTACAATGAGCAGTTCTTC
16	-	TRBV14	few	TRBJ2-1	CASSHTLLASYNEQFF	TGTGCCAGCAGCCATACTCTGCTAGCGTCCTACAATGAGCAGTTCTTC
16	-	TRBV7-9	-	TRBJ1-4	CASSLGRRLDNEKLFF	TGTGCCAGCAGCTTAGGGCGGCGACTTGATAATGAAAAACTGTTTTTT
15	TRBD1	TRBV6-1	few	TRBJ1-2	CASISRTGGIYGYTF	TGTGCCAGCATTTCCCGGACAGGGGGCATCTATGGCTACACCTTC
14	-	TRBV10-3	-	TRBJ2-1	CAISESLGGNEQFF	TGTGCCATCAGTGAGTCCCTCGGCGGCAATGAGCAGTTCTTC
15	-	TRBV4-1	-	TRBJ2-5	CASSQDLTDQETQYF	TGCGCCAGCAGCCAAGATTTGACAGATCAAGAGACCCAGTACTTC
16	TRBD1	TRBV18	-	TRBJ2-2	CASSPQGRGQTGELFF	TGTGCCAGCTCACCGCAAGGCAGGGGGCAGACCGGGGAGCTGTTTTTT
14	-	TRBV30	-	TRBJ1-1	CAWSVGFRADEAFF	TGTGCCTGGAGTGTAGGATTCAGGGCTGACGAAGCTTTCTTT
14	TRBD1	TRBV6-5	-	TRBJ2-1	CASSLYDRVNEQFF	TGTGCCAGCAGTCTATACGACAGGGTCAATGAGCAGTTCTTC
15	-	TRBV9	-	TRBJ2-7	CASSPLAGEGGGQYF	TGTGCCAGCAGCCCCCTCGCGGGTGAGGGGGGGGGTCAGTACTTC
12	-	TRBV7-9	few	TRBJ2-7	CASSQTKGREYF	TGTGCCAGCAGCCAGACTAAGGGTCGGGAATACTTC
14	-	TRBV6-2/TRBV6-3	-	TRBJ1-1	CASSYRLRNTEAFF	TGTGCCAGCAGTTATAGACTGAGAAACACTGAAGCTTTCTTT
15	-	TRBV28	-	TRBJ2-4	CASSLQGMAKNIQYF	TGTGCCAGCAGTTTGCAGGGAATGGCCAAAAACATTCAGTACTTC
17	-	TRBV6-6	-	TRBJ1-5	CASSGSRTVNSNQPQHF	TGTGCCAGCAGTGGATCCCGGACAGTTAATAGCAATCAGCCCCAGCATTTT
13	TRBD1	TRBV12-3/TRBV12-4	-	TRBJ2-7	CASGTGVSYEQYF	TGTGCCAGCGGGACAGGGGTATCCTACGAGCAGTACTTC
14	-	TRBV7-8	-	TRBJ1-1	CASSATTGNTEAFF	TGTGCCAGCAGCGCGACGACTGGAAACACTGAAGCTTTCTTT
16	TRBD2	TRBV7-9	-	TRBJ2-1	CASSLRRGAADDEQFF	TGTGCCAGCAGCTTAAGGCGGGGGGCAGCCGACGATGAGCAGTTCTTC
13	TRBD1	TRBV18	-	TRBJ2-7	CASSRGGEGEQYF	TGTGCCAGCTCTAGAGGGGGCGAGGGCGAGCAGTACTTC
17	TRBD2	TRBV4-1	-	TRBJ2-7	CASSQESGTSEAYEQYF	TGCGCCAGCAGCCAAGAATCCGGGACTAGCGAGGCCTACGAGCAGTACTTC
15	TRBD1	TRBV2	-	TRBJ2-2	CASSPGQGASGELFF	TGTGCCAGCAGCCCCGGACAGGGGGCGTCCGGGGAGCTGTTTTTT
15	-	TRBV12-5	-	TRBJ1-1	CASGPAGGVNTEAFF	TGTGCTAGTGGTCCGGCCGGGGGGGTGAACACTGAAGCTTTCTTT
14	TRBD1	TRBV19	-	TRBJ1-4	CASSIGTGGEKLFF	TGTGCCAGTAGTATCGGGACAGGGGGAGAAAAACTGTTTTTT